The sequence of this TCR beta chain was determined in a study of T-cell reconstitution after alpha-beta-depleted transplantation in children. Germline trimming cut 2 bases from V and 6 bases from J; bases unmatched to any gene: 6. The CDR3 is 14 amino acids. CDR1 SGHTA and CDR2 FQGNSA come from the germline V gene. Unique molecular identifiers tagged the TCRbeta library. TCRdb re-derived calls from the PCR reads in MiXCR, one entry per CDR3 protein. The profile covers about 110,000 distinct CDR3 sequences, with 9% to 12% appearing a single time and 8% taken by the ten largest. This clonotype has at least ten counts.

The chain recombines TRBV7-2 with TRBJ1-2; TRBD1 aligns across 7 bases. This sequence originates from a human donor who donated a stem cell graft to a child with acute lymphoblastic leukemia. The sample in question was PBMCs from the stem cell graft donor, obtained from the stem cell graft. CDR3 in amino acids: CASSLIDRVNGYTF. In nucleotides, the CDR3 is TGTGCCAGCAGCTTAATCGACAGGGTGAATGGCTACACCTTC.